Listed below are T cell receptor beta chains from one sample, sequenced in a study of T-cell reconstitution after alpha-beta-depleted transplantation in children. MiXCR, applied by TCRdb to the PCR reads, yields one record per CDR3 protein. The sample holds about 870,000 distinct CDR3 sequences, roughly 15% seen once. Sequenced material: PBMCs, mostly from graft donor cells, taken 360 days after TCRalphabeta/CD19-depleted stem cell transplant. Receptors were obtained from a male patient younger than 18 who had a stem cell transplant for acute lymphoblastic leukemia, so the T cells may come from the graft donor. Each CDR3 is given with its conserved first and last residue. The D gene is left open where the match is weak. Some rows have no size entry. The others give once, few or many, or a class for an expanded clone.

D gene: TRBD1; V gene: TRBV7-3; clone size: NA; J gene: TRBJ1-2; CDR3 DNA: TGTGCCAGCAGCGTACAGGGGAGGGGCTACACCTTC; CDR3 protein: CASSVQGRGYTF
D gene: TRBD1; V gene: TRBV19; clone size: NA; J gene: TRBJ2-1; CDR3 DNA: TGTGCCATAGGAACAGGGGGCTCTGAGCAGTTCTTC; CDR3 protein: CAIGTGGSEQFF
D gene: TRBD2; V gene: TRBV2; clone size: many; J gene: TRBJ2-7; CDR3 DNA: TGTGCCAGCAGTCGTTCCTTAGCGGGAGCATACGAGCAGTACTTC; CDR3 protein: CASSRSLAGAYEQYF
D gene: TRBD2; V gene: TRBV6-2/TRBV6-3; clone size: NA; J gene: TRBJ2-7; CDR3 DNA: TGTGCCAGCAGTCCCGCTTCGACTAGCGGAGCGAAGAAGGAGCAGTACTTC; CDR3 protein: CASSPASTSGAKKEQYF
D gene: TRBD2; V gene: TRBV18; clone size: NA; J gene: TRBJ2-1; CDR3 DNA: TGTGCCAGCTCACGCCGGGGAGCGGGATATTATGAGCAGTTCTTC; CDR3 protein: CASSRRGAGYYEQFF
D gene: TRBD2; V gene: TRBV5-1; clone size: few; J gene: TRBJ2-3; CDR3 DNA: TGCGCCAGCAGCCTGACTAGCGACCTCACAGATACGCAGTATTTT; CDR3 protein: CASSLTSDLTDTQYF
D gene: NA; V gene: TRBV10-2; clone size: few; J gene: TRBJ2-3; CDR3 DNA: TGCGCCAGCACCCTCTGGACAACAGATACGCAGTATTTT; CDR3 protein: CASTLWTTDTQYF
D gene: NA; V gene: TRBV3-1; clone size: many; J gene: TRBJ2-7; CDR3 DNA: TGTGCCAGCAGCGCGATCGACGAGCAGTACTTC; CDR3 protein: CASSAIDEQYF
D gene: NA; V gene: TRBV5-1; clone size: NA; J gene: TRBJ2-2; CDR3 DNA: TGCGCCAGCAGCTTGGGGTTGGGCAGGGAGCTGTTTTTT; CDR3 protein: CASSLGLGRELFF
D gene: NA; V gene: TRBV18; clone size: few; J gene: TRBJ1-1; CDR3 DNA: TGTGCCAGCTCACTCGGCAGGGCGATGGCTGAAGCTTTCTTT; CDR3 protein: CASSLGRAMAEAFF
D gene: NA; V gene: TRBV3-1; clone size: NA; J gene: TRBJ2-1; CDR3 DNA: TGTGCCAGCAGCCAAGGGGACATAGGGCAGTTCTTC; CDR3 protein: CASSQGDIGQFF
D gene: TRBD2; V gene: TRBV27; clone size: NA; J gene: TRBJ2-1; CDR3 DNA: TGTGCCAGCCTAGCGGGAGGCCACAATGAGCAGTTCTTC; CDR3 protein: CASLAGGHNEQFF
D gene: TRBD2; V gene: TRBV5-1; clone size: many; J gene: TRBJ2-1; CDR3 DNA: TGCGCCAGCAGCTTGGCTGGACTAGCGGTCTACAATGAGCAGTTCTTC; CDR3 protein: CASSLAGLAVYNEQFF
D gene: NA; V gene: TRBV20-1; clone size: NA; J gene: TRBJ1-2; CDR3 DNA: TGCAGTGCCCGCCCACCCAACTATGGCTACACCTTC; CDR3 protein: CSARPPNYGYTF
D gene: NA; V gene: TRBV29-1; clone size: NA; J gene: TRBJ2-5; CDR3 DNA: TGCAGCGTTGAAAATACGGACTACTGGTACCAAGAGACCCAGTACTTC; CDR3 protein: CSVENTDYWYQETQYF
D gene: NA; V gene: TRBV5-1; clone size: few; J gene: TRBJ2-7; CDR3 DNA: TGCGCCAGCAGTTCCGGTATCTCTGACGAGCAGTACTTC; CDR3 protein: CASSSGISDEQYF
D gene: NA; V gene: TRBV5-1; clone size: NA; J gene: TRBJ2-3; CDR3 DNA: TGCGCCAGCGGACCCCTCGGCACAGATACGCAGTATTTT; CDR3 protein: CASGPLGTDTQYF
D gene: NA; V gene: TRBV28; clone size: NA; J gene: TRBJ1-6; CDR3 DNA: TGTGCCAGCAGTTACCTCGACGGAATTTCACCCCTCCACTTT; CDR3 protein: CASSYLDGISPLHF
D gene: TRBD2; V gene: TRBV25-1; clone size: many; J gene: TRBJ2-5; CDR3 DNA: TGTGCCAGCAGTGAATGGACTAGCGGAACCCAAGAGACCCAGTACTTC; CDR3 protein: CASSEWTSGTQETQYF
D gene: TRBD1; V gene: TRBV2; clone size: NA; J gene: TRBJ1-5; CDR3 DNA: TGTGCCAGCAGTGCCCCCGGGACAGCCACTCGGGCCCAGCATTTT; CDR3 protein: CASSAPGTATRAQHF
D gene: NA; V gene: TRBV7-9; clone size: few; J gene: TRBJ1-1; CDR3 DNA: TGTGCCAGCAGCCCGGGTGGGACCACTGAAGCTTTCTTT; CDR3 protein: CASSPGGTTEAFF